This T cell receptor beta chain was captured by sequencing in a study of monozygotic twins with inflammatory bowel disease. Study-wide findings and caveats: Different T cell subtypes could not be distinguished.

The input for each TCR library was approximately 4,000 ng of total RNA. Reprocessing the 5' RACE reads, TCRdb reports a single entry for every CDR3 protein and omits DNA. The listing records 330,000 or so distinct CDR3 sequences. From germline, CDR1 is LGHDT and CDR2 YNNKEL (reference sequence). The CDR3 spans 12 residues. Notes on this clonotype: Its antigen is as yet unknown.

The sequence was collected from a human donor with ulcerative colitis or Crohn's disease, or a healthy co-twin of an affected twin (not recorded which). The specimen was blood. The rearrangement joins TRBV3-1 to TRBJ2-5. The CDR3 is CASSQDEETQYF.